Listed below are T cell receptor beta chains from one sample, sequenced in a study of blood T cell repertoires in COVID-19. Sequencing was performed with immunoSEQ multiplex PCR; in TCRdb, only in-frame clones are kept and a portion is missing. The repertoire has about 150,000 clones, about 85% of them found once; the top ten carry more than 2%. Sequenced input: peripheral blood. These receptors were collected from a woman between 65 and 79 years old with acute or convalescent COVID-19. Each CDR3 is given with its conserved first and last residue. A D gene is named only where the DNA matches it firmly. Clone size is shown for a subset of rows, as once, few, many or a class of expanded clone.

CASSPSLAGSQETQYF | . | TRBV28 | TRBD2
CASGTSGRGEQFF | once | TRBV2 | TRBD2
CASSPRSGNTEAFF | . | TRBV27 | .
CASRRPEGIYNSPLHF | . | TRBV28 | .
CASSPTPRDFQRVGYTF | . | TRBV5-1 | .
CASSIKGQGVLEQFF | few | TRBV19 | TRBD1
CSVYRRGNEQFF | . | TRBV29-1 | .
CAWSRQGNQPQHF | . | TRBV30 | TRBD1
CASSLGGQGHYGYTF | . | TRBV27 | TRBD1
CASSLKGTGLSGNTIYF | . | TRBV3-1/TRBV3-2 | TRBD1
CARRTGGLTSGNTIYF | . | TRBV6-6 | TRBD1
CASSLWQAGEKLFF | . | TRBV5-8 | .
CASTRRGRAANQPQHF | few | TRBV19 | TRBD1
CASSLLAGGTYEQYF | once | TRBV27 | TRBD2
CASSLDGQGEVGYTF | . | TRBV5-1 | TRBD1
CASSNPRDQGVTTDTQYF | . | TRBV11-2 | TRBD1
CASIPSDGLYGYTF | few | TRBV19 | .
CASSILTGGRYNEQFF | . | TRBV19 | TRBD1
CASSIDSRNTEAFF | . | TRBV19 | .
CASSAQKWDTQYF | . | TRBV2 | .
CASSENENSPLHF | . | TRBV6-1 | .
CASSIRQGYQPQHF | . | TRBV19 | .
CASSQRGWSGGSAGELFF | . | TRBV14 | TRBD2
CASSAHGAGVDEQFF | . | TRBV7-2 | .
CASTPAGAPSSYNEQFF | once | TRBV19 | .
CASSPGDSSGNTIYF | few | TRBV10-2 | .
CASSKRGQGWEKLFF | . | TRBV21-1 | .
CASRYGTGSSYNSPLHF | . | TRBV2 | TRBD1
CASSAITGRTEAFF | . | TRBV9 | .
CASSLGAREQPQHF | . | TRBV5-6 | .
CASSYVGGDTDTQYF | . | TRBV6-2/TRBV6-3 | .
CASRVPGQGGQPQHF | . | TRBV28 | TRBD1
CASSIPTGQKATEAFF | few | TRBV19 | .
CASSQDGGQPYGYTF | . | TRBV4-1 | TRBD1
CASSPRTGIYEQYF | . | TRBV18 | TRBD1
CASSQRTTFNEQFF | . | TRBV14 | .
CATPDGLGGYTF | once | TRBV28 | .
CASSSGPGDTQYF | . | TRBV7-3 | .
CSASTGGDTDTQYF | . | TRBV20-1 | TRBD2
CASIRGKTSNSPLHF | few | TRBV2 | .
CASKKDRERNYGYTF | . | TRBV6-5 | TRBD1
CASSQGVGTQYF | few | TRBV11-3 | TRBD1
CASSSHRRPGGYTF | . | TRBV19 | .
CASSRTGVNTEAFF | . | TRBV5-8 | TRBD1
CASSKYRAGDQPQHF | . | TRBV21-1 | .
CASSYAQYNQPQHF | . | TRBV6-6 | .
CASSLREGQAIFRNTIYF | . | TRBV7-9 | .
CASSAGTGAWQTQYF | . | TRBV7-2 | TRBD1
CASSVGDGLAADTQYF | once | TRBV9 | .